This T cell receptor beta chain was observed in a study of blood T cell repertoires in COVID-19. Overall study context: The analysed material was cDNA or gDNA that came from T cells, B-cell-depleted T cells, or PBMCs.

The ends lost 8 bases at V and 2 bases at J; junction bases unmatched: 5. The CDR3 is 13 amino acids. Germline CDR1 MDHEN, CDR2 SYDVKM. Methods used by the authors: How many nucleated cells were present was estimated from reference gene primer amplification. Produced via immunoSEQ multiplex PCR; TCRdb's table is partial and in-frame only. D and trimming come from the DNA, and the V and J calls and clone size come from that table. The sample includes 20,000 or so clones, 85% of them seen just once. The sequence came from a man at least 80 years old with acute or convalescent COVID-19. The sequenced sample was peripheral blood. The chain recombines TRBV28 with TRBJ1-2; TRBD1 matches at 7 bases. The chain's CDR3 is CASRTGPNYGYTF. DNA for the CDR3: TGTGCCAGCCGGACAGGTCCGAACTATGGCTACACCTTC.